The present T cell receptor (beta chain) was sequenced within a study of blood T cells in healthy people across ages. General study points: PBMCs were not sorted, which prevented a conclusive comparison of naive versus antigen-experienced cells.

Concerning this clonotype: The antigen remains undetermined.

With a J-beta primer mix and a sample-barcoded 5' primer, a second PCR ran about 7 to 11 cycles. MiXCR, applied by TCRdb to the 5' RACE reads, yields one record per CDR3 protein. The data hold 660,000 or so distinct CDR3 sequences, with about 54% observed a single time. The CDR3 loop spans 16 amino acids. Germline V gives CDR1 ENHRY, CDR2 SYGVKD. V was shortened by 4 bases and J by 2 bases, with 14 bases between the two germline ends. The sequence came from a man between 60 and 75 years old in good health. Sequenced sample: blood. The chain carries TRBV10-3 and TRBJ2-2; possibly TRBD1 or TRBD2 for D (5 bases each). The CDR3 reads CAISGTGTLNTGELFF. DNA for the CDR3: TGTGCCATCAGTGGGACCGGGACCCTTAACACCGGGGAGCTGTTTTTT.